The subject of this entry is one T cell receptor (beta chain). What it recognizes is unknown. The CDR3 covers 17 residues. V dropped 2 bases and J dropped 7; count of bases not matched to a gene: 10. Germline V gene data show CDR1 as LNHDA and CDR2 as SQIVND (reference sequence). These data are taken from a study of cytomegalovirus exposure and HLA in healthy donors. Whole-study findings and limits: In an earlier analysis, about 87% or about 30%: the productive usage of most TCR beta V segments.

The PCR used 60 Vbeta and 13 Jbeta primers. Sequencing was performed with immunoSEQ multiplex PCR; in TCRdb, only in-frame clones are kept and a portion is missing. The repertoire includes about 100,000 clones, around 76% of them detected once, and roughly 3% sits in the top ten. The V call is TRBV19, the J call TRBJ1-4, with 10 bases identical to TRBD1. Source material: PBMCs. This TCR came from a man aged 25-45 years in good health and CMV-seropositive. CDR3 in amino acids: CASSILHRQGASEKLFF. CDR3 DNA: TGTGCCAGTAGTATACTCCACCGACAGGGGGCTTCTGAAAAACTGTTTTTT.